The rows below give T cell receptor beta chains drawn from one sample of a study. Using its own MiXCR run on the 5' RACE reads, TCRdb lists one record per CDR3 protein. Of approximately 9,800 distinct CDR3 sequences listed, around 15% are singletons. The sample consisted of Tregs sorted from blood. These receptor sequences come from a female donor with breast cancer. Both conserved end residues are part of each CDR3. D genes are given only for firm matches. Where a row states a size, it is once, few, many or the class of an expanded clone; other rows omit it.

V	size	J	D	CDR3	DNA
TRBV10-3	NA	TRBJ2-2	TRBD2	CAIGTSGGTSNTGGLFF	TGTGCCATCGGGACTAGCGGGGGAACTTCGAACACCGGGGGGCTGTTTTTT
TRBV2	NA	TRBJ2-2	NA	CASSATRTGELFF	TGTGCCAGCAGCGCAACTCGCACCGGGGAGCTGTTTTTT
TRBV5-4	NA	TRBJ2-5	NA	CASSSIGRLQETQYF	TGTGCCAGCAGCTCGATAGGACGGCTCCAAGAGACCCAGTACTTC
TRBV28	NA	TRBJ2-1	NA	CASSFGGISSYNEQFF	TGTGCCAGCAGTTTTGGCGGGATCTCCTCCTACAATGAGCAGTTCTTC
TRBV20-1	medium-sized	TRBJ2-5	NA	CSGGLQETQYF	TGCAGTGGGGGCTTGCAAGAGACCCAGTACTTC
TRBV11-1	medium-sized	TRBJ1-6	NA	CASSFGRTGSPLHF	TGTGCCAGCAGCTTCGGACGGACGGGGTCACCCCTCCACTTT
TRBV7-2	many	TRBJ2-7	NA	CASSLAHGLPYEQYF	TGTGCCAGCAGCTTAGCGCACGGGCTTCCCTACGAGCAGTACTTC
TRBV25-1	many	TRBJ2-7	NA	CASSAGGGPTPPEQYF	TGTGCCAGCAGTGCGGGCGGGGGCCCCACCCCTCCCGAGCAGTACTTC
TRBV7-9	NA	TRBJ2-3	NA	CASSFSPLSGATRYNSTDTQYF	TGTGCCAGCAGCTTTAGTCCCCTTAGCGGAGCAACCAGATACAATAGCACAGATACGCAGTATTTT
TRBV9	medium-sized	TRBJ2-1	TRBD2	CASSPRIGGGLNEQFF	TGTGCCAGCAGCCCCCGAATTGGGGGAGGGCTCAATGAGCAGTTCTTC
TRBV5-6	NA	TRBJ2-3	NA	CASSFRIPKDTQYF	TGTGCCAGCAGCTTCAGAATTCCCAAAGATACGCAGTATTTT
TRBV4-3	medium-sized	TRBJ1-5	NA	CASSQDTWIGAGSNQPQHF	TGCGCCAGCAGCCAAGATACCTGGATTGGGGCTGGGAGCAATCAGCCCCAGCATTTT
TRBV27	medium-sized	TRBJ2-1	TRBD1	CASSSDRGTYNEQFF	TGTGCCAGCAGTTCGGACAGGGGAACCTACAATGAGCAGTTCTTC
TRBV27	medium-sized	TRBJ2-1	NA	CASSFRRETYNEQFF	TGTGCCAGCAGTTTCAGGCGTGAAACCTACAATGAGCAGTTCTTC
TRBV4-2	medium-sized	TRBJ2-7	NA	CASSQDKWASRGEQYF	TGTGCCAGCAGCCAAGATAAGTGGGCTAGCAGGGGCGAGCAGTACTTC
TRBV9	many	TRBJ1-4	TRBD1	CASSLGQGLNEKLFF	TGTGCCAGCAGTTTGGGACAGGGCCTTAATGAAAAACTGTTTTTT
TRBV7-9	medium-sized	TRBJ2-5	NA	CASSLAAGTETQYF	TGTGCCAGCAGCTTAGCGGCAGGGACGGAGACCCAGTACTTC
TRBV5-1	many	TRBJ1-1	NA	CASSSEIRNTEAFF	TGCGCCAGCAGCTCCGAGATACGAAACACTGAAGCTTTCTTT
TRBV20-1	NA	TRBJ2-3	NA	CSARRGGGTDTQYF	TGCAGTGCTAGAAGGGGTGGTGGCACAGATACGCAGTATTTT
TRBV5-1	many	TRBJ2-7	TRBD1	CASSNPGQAAGEQYF	TGCGCCAGCAGCAACCCGGGACAGGCGGCCGGGGAGCAGTACTTC
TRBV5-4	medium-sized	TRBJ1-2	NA	CASSYTRDYGYTF	TGTGCCAGCAGCTACACCAGGGACTATGGCTACACCTTC
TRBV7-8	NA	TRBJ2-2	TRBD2	CASSLRRGWSGELFF	TGTGCCAGCAGCTTAAGGCGGGGGTGGTCCGGGGAGCTGTTTTTT
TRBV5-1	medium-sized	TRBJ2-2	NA	CASSFGTAGELFF	TGCGCCAGCAGCTTCGGGACCGCCGGGGAGCTGTTTTTT
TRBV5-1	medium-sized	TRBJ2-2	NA	CASSLDRLNTGELFF	TGCGCCAGCAGCTTGGACAGGCTCAACACCGGGGAGCTGTTTTTT
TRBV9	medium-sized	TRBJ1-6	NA	CASSYSAGTKDSPLHF	TGTGCCAGCAGCTACTCCGCCGGGACAAAGGATTCACCCCTCCACTTT
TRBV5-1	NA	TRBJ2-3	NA	CASSLYTNQPQYF	TGCGCCAGCAGCTTGTATACGAATCAGCCCCAGTATTTT
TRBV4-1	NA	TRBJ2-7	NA	CASSSEGPQEQYF	TGCGCCAGCAGCTCAGAAGGCCCCCAGGAGCAGTACTTC
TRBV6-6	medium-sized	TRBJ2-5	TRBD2	CASRGLAGKETQYF	TGTGCCAGCAGGGGGCTAGCGGGTAAAGAGACCCAGTACTTC
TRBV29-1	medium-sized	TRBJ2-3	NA	CSVEVRTDTQYF	TGCAGCGTTGAAGTCCGTACAGATACGCAGTATTTT
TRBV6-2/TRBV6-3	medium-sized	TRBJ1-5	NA	CASSYGRWAQHF	TGTGCCAGCAGTTACGGGAGGTGGGCCCAGCATTTT
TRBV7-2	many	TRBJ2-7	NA	CASSFEGSDEQYF	TGTGCCAGCAGCTTTGAGGGCTCGGACGAGCAGTACTTC